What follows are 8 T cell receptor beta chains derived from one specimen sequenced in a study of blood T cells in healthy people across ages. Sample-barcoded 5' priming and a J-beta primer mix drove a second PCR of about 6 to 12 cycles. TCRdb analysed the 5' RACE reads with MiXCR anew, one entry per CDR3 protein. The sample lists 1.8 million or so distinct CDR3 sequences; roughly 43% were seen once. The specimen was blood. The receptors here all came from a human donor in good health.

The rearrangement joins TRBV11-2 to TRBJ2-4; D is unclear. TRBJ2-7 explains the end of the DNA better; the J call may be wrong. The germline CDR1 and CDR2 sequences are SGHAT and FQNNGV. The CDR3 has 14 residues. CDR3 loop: CASSLFQAADEQYF. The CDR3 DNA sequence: TGTGCCAGCAGCTTATTCCAGGCCGCTGACGAGCAGTACTTC.

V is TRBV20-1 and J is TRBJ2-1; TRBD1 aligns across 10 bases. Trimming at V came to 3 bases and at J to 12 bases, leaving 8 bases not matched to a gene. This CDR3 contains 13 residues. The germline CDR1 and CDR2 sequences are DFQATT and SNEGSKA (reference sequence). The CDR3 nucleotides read TGCAGTGCTAGGGGGGACAGGGGATTCGTGCAGTTCTTC. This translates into CSARGDRGFVQFF.

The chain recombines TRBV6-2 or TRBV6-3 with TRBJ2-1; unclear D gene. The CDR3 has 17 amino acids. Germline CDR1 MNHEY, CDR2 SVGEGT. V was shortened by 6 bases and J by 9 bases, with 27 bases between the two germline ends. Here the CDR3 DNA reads TGTGCCAGCAGAAGAGTTGACTTGGGTTCGTCCACTATTGAGCAGTTCTTC. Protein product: CASRRVDLGSSTIEQFF.

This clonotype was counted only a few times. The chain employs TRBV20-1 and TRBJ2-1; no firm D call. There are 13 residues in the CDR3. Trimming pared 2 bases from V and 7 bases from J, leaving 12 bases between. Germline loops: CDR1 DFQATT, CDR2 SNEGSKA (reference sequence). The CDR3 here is CSARLPVRNEQFF. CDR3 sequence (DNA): TGCAGTGCTAGATTGCCTGTCCGGAATGAGCAGTTCTTC.

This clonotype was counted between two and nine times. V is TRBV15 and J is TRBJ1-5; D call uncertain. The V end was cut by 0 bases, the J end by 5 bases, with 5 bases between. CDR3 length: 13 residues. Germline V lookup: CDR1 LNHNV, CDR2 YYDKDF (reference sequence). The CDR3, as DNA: TGTGCCACCAGCAGAGATTTAGATCAGCCCCAGCATTTT. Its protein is CATSRDLDQPQHF.

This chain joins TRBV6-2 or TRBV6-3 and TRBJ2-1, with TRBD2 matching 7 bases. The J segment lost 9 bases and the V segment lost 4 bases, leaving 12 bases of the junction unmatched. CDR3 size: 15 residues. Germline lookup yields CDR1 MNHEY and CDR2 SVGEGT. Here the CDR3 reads CASSSGWGGAGEQFF. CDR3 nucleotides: TGTGCCAGCAGTTCGGGCTGGGGAGGGGCCGGTGAGCAGTTCTTC.

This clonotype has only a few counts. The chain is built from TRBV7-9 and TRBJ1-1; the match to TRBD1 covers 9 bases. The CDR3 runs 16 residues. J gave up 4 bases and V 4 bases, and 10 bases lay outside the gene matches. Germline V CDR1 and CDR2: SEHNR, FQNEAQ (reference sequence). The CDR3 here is CASSSPRQGVPTEAFF. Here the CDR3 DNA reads TGTGCCAGCAGCTCCCCTAGACAGGGGGTTCCCACTGAAGCTTTCTTT.

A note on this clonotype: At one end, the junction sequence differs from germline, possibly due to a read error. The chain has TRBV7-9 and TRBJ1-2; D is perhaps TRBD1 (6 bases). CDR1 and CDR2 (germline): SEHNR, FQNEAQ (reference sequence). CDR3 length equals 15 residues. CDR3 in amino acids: CTSRARDTNNYGYTF. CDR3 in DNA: TGTACCAGCAGGGCCCGGGACACTAATAACTATGGCTACACCTTC.